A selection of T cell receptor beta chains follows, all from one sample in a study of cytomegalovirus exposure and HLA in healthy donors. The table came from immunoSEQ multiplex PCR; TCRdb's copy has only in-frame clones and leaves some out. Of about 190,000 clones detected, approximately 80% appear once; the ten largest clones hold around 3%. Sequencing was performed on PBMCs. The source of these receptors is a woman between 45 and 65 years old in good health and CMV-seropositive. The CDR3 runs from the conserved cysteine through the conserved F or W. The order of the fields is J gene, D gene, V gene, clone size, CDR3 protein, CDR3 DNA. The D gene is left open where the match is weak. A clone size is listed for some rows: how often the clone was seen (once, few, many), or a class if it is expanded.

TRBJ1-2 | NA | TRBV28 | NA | CASRGGSLTYGYTF | TGTGCCAGCAGGGGGGGTTCTTTAACCTATGGCTACACCTTC
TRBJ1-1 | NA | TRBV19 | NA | CASRLQGVGEAFF | TGTGCCAGTAGGCTACAGGGAGTGGGTGAAGCTTTCTTT
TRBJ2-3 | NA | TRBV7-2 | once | CASSLVPRGAGTDTQYF | TGTGCCAGCAGCTTAGTCCCTCGGGGGGCCGGCACAGATACGCAGTATTTT
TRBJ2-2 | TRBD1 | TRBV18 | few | CASSVQGATGELFF | TGTGCCAGCTCAGTACAGGGGGCGACCGGGGAGCTGTTTTTT
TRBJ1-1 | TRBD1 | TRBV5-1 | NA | CASSTGQGGAEAFF | TGCGCCAGCAGCACGGGACAGGGAGGGGCTGAAGCTTTCTTT
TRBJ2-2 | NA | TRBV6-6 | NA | CASSYLGTGELFF | TGTGCCAGCAGTTACCTCGGCACCGGGGAGCTGTTTTTT
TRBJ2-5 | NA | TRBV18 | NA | CASSPAGGTQETQYF | TGTGCCAGCTCACCGGCCGGGGGAACCCAAGAGACCCAGTACTTC
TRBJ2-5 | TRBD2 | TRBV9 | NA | CASSTRGRTSQETQYF | TGTGCCAGCAGCACCCGCGGAAGGACTAGCCAAGAGACCCAGTACTTC
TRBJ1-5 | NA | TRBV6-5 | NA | CASSYPQGRGNQPQHF | TGTGCCAGCAGTTACCCTCAAGGGCGGGGGAATCAGCCCCAGCATTTT
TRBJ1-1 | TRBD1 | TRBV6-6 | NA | CASSRGGQGRAEAFF | TGTGCCAGCTCAAGGGGGGGACAGGGGAGAGCTGAAGCTTTCTTT
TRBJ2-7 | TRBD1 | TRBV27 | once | CASALQGVGVNSYEQYF | TGTGCCAGCGCATTACAGGGGGTCGGGGTAAACTCCTACGAGCAGTACTTC
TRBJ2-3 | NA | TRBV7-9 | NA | CASSPGGDTQYF | TGTGCCAGCAGCCCCGGGGGTGATACGCAGTATTTT
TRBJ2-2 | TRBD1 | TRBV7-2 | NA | CASSLDRGLTGELFF | TGTGCCAGCAGCCTGGACAGGGGGCTCACCGGGGAGCTGTTTTTT
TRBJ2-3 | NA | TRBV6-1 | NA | CASQGLNTDTQYF | TGTGCCAGCCAGGGGCTTAACACAGATACGCAGTATTTT
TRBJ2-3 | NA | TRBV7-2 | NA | CASSLRVGGNTDTQYF | TGTGCCAGCAGCTTACGGGTAGGGGGAAACACAGATACGCAGTATTTT
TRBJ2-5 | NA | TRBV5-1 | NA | CASSLAQEAQYF | TGCGCCAGCAGCTTGGCTCAAGAGGCCCAGTACTTC
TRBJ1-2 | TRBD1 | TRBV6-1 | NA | CASSGDRPLSYSNYGYTF | TGTGCCAGCAGTGGGGACAGACCTCTCTCCTATTCTAACTATGGCTACACCTTC
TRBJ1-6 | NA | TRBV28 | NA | CASSTATESSYNSPLHF | TGTGCCAGCAGTACAGCTACAGAGAGCTCCTATAATTCACCCCTCCACTTT
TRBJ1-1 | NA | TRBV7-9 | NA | CASREGNTEAFF | TGTGCCAGCAGGGAGGGGAACACTGAAGCTTTCTTT
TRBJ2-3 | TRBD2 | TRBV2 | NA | CASSDKAGTFTDTQYF | TGTGCCAGCAGTGACAAAGCGGGGACCTTCACAGATACGCAGTATTTT
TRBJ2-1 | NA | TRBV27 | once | CASSYGGGPHNEQFF | TGTGCCAGCAGTTACGGCGGGGGCCCTCACAATGAGCAGTTCTTC
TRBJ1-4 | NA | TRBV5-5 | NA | CASSSRRDNRANEKLFF | TGTGCCAGCAGCTCCCGCAGGGACAACCGGGCTAATGAAAAACTGTTTTTT
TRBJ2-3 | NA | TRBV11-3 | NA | CASSSHSLDTQYF | TGTGCCAGCAGCTCGCACTCGCTAGATACGCAGTATTTT
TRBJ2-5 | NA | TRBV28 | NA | CASRRGLQETQYF | TGTGCCAGCAGACGAGGACTGCAAGAGACCCAGTACTTC
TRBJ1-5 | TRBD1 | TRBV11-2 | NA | CASSPGDSPNQPQHF | TGTGCCAGCAGCCCAGGGGACAGCCCTAATCAGCCCCAGCATTTT
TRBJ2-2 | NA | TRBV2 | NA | CASSLTRSGVGELFF | TGTGCCAGCAGTTTGACTAGAAGTGGTGTCGGGGAGCTGTTTTTT
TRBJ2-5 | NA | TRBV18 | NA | CASSGSGQETQYF | TGTGCCAGCTCGGGTAGCGGTCAAGAGACCCAGTACTTC
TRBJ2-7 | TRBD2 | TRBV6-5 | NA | CASRLAGETYEQYF | TGTGCCAGCAGGCTAGCGGGGGAGACCTACGAGCAGTACTTC
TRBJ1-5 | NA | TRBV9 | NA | CASSPGGTDYQPQHF | TGTGCCAGCAGCCCGGGAGGGACTGACTATCAGCCCCAGCATTTT
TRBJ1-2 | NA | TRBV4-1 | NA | CASSQQGTYGYTF | TGCGCCAGCAGCCAACAGGGGACCTATGGCTACACCTTC
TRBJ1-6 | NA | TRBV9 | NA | CASSVVSGNGSPLHF | TGTGCCAGCAGCGTAGTGTCGGGGAACGGTTCACCCCTCCACTTT
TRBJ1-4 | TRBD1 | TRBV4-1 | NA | CATGLDRGREKLFF | TGTGCCACCGGCCTGGACAGGGGGCGTGAAAAACTGTTTTTT
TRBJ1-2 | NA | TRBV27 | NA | CASSPISGPYGYTF | TGTGCCAGCAGTCCCATTTCGGGTCCATATGGCTACACCTTC
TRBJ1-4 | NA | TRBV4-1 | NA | CASSQLQGTNEKLFF | TGCGCCAGCAGCCAACTACAGGGAACTAATGAAAAACTGTTTTTT
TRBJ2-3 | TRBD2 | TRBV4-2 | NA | CASSPGTSGASTDTQYF | TGTGCCAGCAGCCCAGGGACTAGCGGGGCGAGCACAGATACGCAGTATTTT
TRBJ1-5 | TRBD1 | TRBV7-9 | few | CASSLGQGNQPQHF | TGTGCCAGCAGCTTAGGACAGGGGAATCAGCCCCAGCATTTT
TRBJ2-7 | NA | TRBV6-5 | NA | CASSPGFRYEQYF | TGTGCCAGCAGTCCAGGGTTCCGGTACGAGCAGTACTTC
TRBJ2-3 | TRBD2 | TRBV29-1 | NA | CSVPTRLAGSTDTQYF | TGCAGCGTTCCTACCCGACTAGCGGGGAGCACAGATACGCAGTATTTT
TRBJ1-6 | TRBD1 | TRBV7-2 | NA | CASSQSAGGRSYNSPLHF | TGTGCCAGCAGCCAAAGCGCAGGGGGCCGCTCCTATAATTCACCCCTCCACTTT
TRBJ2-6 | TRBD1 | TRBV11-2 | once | CASSPRDRGHLGANVLTF | TGTGCCAGCAGTCCACGGGACAGGGGGCATTTGGGGGCCAACGTCCTGACTTTC
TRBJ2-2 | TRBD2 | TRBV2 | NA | CASSREVKAGELFF | TGTGCCAGCTCCCGGGAGGTGAAAGCCGGGGAGCTGTTTTTT
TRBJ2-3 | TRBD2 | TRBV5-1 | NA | CASSLTSTSGGARDTQYF | TGCGCCAGCAGCTTGACCTCTACTAGCGGGGGGGCCAGAGATACGCAGTATTTT
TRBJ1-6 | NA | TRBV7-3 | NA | CASSLGRDSPLHF | TGTGCCAGCAGCTTAGGGCGGGATTCACCCCTCCACTTT
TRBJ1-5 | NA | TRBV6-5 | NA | CASSIQGFGQPQHF | TGTGCCAGCAGCATACAGGGTTTCGGTCAGCCCCAGCATTTT
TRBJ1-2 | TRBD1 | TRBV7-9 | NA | CSSSLGGGSYGYTF | TGTTCCAGCAGCTTAGGGGGCGGTAGCTATGGCTACACCTTC
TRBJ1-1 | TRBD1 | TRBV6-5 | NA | CASSYSRQGRAEAFF | TGTGCCAGCAGTTACTCCCGACAGGGAAGGGCTGAAGCTTTCTTT
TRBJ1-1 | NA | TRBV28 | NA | CASSFFSTEAFF | TGTGCCAGCAGTTTCTTCTCCACTGAAGCTTTCTTT
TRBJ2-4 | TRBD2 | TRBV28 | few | CASSFWGGAKNIQYF | TGTGCCAGCAGTTTCTGGGGGGGAGCCAAAAACATTCAGTACTTC
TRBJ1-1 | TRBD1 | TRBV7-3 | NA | CASSPTGGRNTEAFF | TGTGCCAGCAGCCCGACAGGGGGTCGGAACACTGAAGCTTTCTTT
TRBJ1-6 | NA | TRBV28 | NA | CASSPPQNSPLHF | TGTGCCAGCAGTCCCCCCCAGAATTCACCCCTCCACTTT
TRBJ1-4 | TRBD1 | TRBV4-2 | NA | CASSLRDRENEKLFF | TGTGCCAGCAGCCTCCGGGACAGGGAAAATGAAAAACTGTTTTTT
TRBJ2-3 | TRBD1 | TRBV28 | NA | CASSNPGQGSTDTQYF | TGTGCCAGCAGCAACCCCGGACAGGGGAGCACAGATACGCAGTATTTT
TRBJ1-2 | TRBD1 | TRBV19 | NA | CASSHRTGQDGYTF | TGTGCCAGTAGTCATCGGACAGGGCAAGATGGCTACACCTTC